This T cell receptor beta chain was profiled in a study of read filtering for tumor transcriptome and immune sequencing. Study as a whole: Patients were about 18 male and some 13 female, mean age roughly 68 years, range roughly 45 to 85. By R-ISS, stages I, II and III held around 8, 15 and 7 patients.

Molecular barcoded adaptors covering alpha/delta and beta/gamma chains were used on about 390 ng RNA. In TCRdb, the reads were re-called with MiXCR into one record per CDR3 protein. This sample has 30,000 to 45,000 distinct CDR3 sequences, with roughly an eighth found just once. The V gene's germline CDR1 is GTSNPN and CDR2 SVGIG (reference sequence). V shed 2 bases, J shed 3 bases, and the junction held 7 bases outside the gene matches. The CDR3 runs 15 residues. This clonotype was detected many times. Its antigen is unidentified. Study-level points and caveats: IR-seq captured clonotypes deeper and more reliably than RNA-seq.

The genes are TRBV30 and TRBJ1-5; TRBD1 agrees at 7 bases. The sequencing input was a population of CD138-negative cells sorted from bone marrow. The clonotype comes from a donor at least 40 years old with multiple myeloma. The DNA for the CDR3 is TGTGCCTGGAGTTCCGGGACAGCACACAATCAGCCCCAGCATTTT. As protein: CAWSSGTAHNQPQHF.